Below are 10 T cell receptor beta chains sequenced from a single sample in a study of cytotoxic CD8 clonotypes in ibrutinib-treated CLL. Clones were read by immunoSEQ multiplex PCR, and TCRdb kept only the in-frame ones, dropping some. Among about 35,000 clones listed, about two thirds were seen once. The source was PBMCs, collected at disease progression, from a patient treated with ibrutinib. These receptors came from a human donor with chronic lymphocytic leukemia.

This clone came up many times. The genes are TRBV19 and TRBJ1-1, with D possibly TRBD1 on 5 matching bases. Germline V gene lookup returns CDR1 LNHDA and CDR2 SQIVND (reference sequence). Between the trimmed V and J ends, which lost 1 base and 6 bases, there was a span of 9 bases. The CDR3 extends over 13 amino acids. CDR3 bases: TGTGCCAGTAGTATAGTTGGAGGGGCTGAAGCTTTCTTT. It translates to CASSIVGGAEAFF.

V and J are TRBV19 and TRBJ1-3; 11 bases match TRBD1. The CDR3 is 15 residues long. The ends lost 6 bases at V and 3 bases at J; junction bases unmatched: 4. CDR1 LNHDA and CDR2 SQIVND come from the germline V gene (reference sequence). Written as DNA, the CDR3 is TGTGCCAGTAGCCCGGACAGGGGGCGTGGAAACACCATATATTTT. Its translation is CASSPDRGRGNTIYF. Looking up the rest from reference TRBV19 and TRBJ1-3 gives the full variable domain: DGGITQSPKYLFRKEGQNVTLSCEQNLNHDAMYWYRQDPGQGLRLIYYSQIVNDFQKGDIAEGYSVSREKKESFPLTVTSAQKNPTAFYLCASSPDRGRGNTIYFGEGSWLTVV.

The V and J genes are TRBV6-6 and TRBJ1-3; D remains unclear. The V end was cut by 6 bases, the J end by 1 base, with 4 bases between. This CDR3 is 12 amino acids long. CDR1 and CDR2 from the germline V gene are MNHNY and SVGAGI (reference sequence). CDR3 bases: TGTGCCAGCAGCGAGTCTGGAAACACCATATATTTT. Translated, it gives CASSESGNTIYF.

The J gene is TRBJ2-3, the V gene TRBV6-1; D unresolved. V shed 1 base and J shed 7 bases, with 12 bases lying between them. Germline assignment: CDR1 MNHNS and CDR2 SASEGT. The CDR3 is 14 residues long. The CDR3 here is CASSEGALAYTQYF. CDR3 in DNA: TGTGCCAGCAGTGAAGGTGCTCTGGCTTATACGCAGTATTTT.

J is TRBJ1-1 and V is TRBV12-1; the table's D call, TRBD1, was not checked against the DNA. TRBV12-1 is designated a pseudogene. There are 15 residues in the CDR3. CDR3 in DNA: TGTGCCAGCAGCTCCCCGGGACAGGGGAACACTGAAGCTTTCTTT. Encoded protein: CASSSPGQGNTEAFF.

The rearrangement uses TRBV4-2 and TRBJ1-3; D ambiguous. CDR1 and CDR2 (germline): LGHNA, YNFKEQ. The V end was cut by 0 bases, the J end by 0 bases, with 3 bases between. The CDR3 is 14 amino acids. As DNA, the CDR3 is TGTGCCAGCAGCCAAGACAGCTCTGGAAACACCATATATTTT. It codes for CASSQDSSGNTIYF.

The CDR3 coding sequence is TGTGCCAGCAGCCCCGGGACAGCGTCTGATGAAGCTTTCTTT. Residues: CASSPGTASDEAFF. The J gene is TRBJ1-1, the V gene TRBV4-2; TRBD1 aligns across 7 bases. In germline, CDR1 is LGHNA, CDR2 YNFKEQ. The ends lost 4 bases at V and 7 bases at J; junction bases unmatched: 9. The CDR3 is 14 residues long.

The rearrangement joins TRBV19 to TRBJ1-5; 7 nucleotides line up with TRBD1. From germline, CDR1 is LNHDA and CDR2 SQIVND (reference sequence). V shed 3 bases, J shed 7 bases, and the junction held 9 bases outside the gene matches. CDR3 size: 15 residues. DNA for the CDR3: TGTGCCAGTAGTATGGGTCGCACAGGGGAACAGCCCCAGCATTTT. This translates into CASSMGRTGEQPQHF.

The DNA for the CDR3 is TGTGCCAGCAGCTTGGACTGGTCCGCCTACAATGAGCAGTTCTTC. Protein product: CASSLDWSAYNEQFF. The chain combines TRBV5-4 with TRBJ2-1; D is ambiguous. Germline values: CDR1 SGHNT, CDR2 YYREEE (reference sequence). Trimming pared 0 bases from V and 2 bases from J, leaving 9 bases between. CDR3 length equals 15 residues.

The chain couples TRBV28 to TRBJ1-4, with D unresolved. V dropped 5 bases and J dropped 10 bases, with 14 bases sitting between them. The CDR3 consists of 13 residues. Germline V CDR1 and CDR2: MDHEN, SYDVKM. CDR3 sequence reads: CASSNTDLRKLFF. DNA of the CDR3: TGTGCCAGCAGTAATACTGATTTGAGAAAACTGTTTTTT. The full variable domain, completed using reference TRBV28 and TRBJ1-4, is DVKVTQSSRYLVKRTGEKVFLECVQDMDHENMFWYRQDPGLGLRLIYFSYDVKMKEKGDIPEGYSVSREKKERFSLILESASTNQTSMYLCASSNTDLRKLFFGSGTQLSVL.